The present T cell receptor beta chain was sequenced within a study of blood T cells in healthy people across ages (dated by TCRdb to between 2014 and 2016). Concerning the study at large: In model experiments, template switching captured about one uniquely barcoded TCR beta cDNA molecule for every two T cells. Age-related changes in TCR beta repertoire diversity were measured in the study by deep sequencing normalized with unique cDNA molecular identifiers. The donors were split into four age groups: young (average about 15 years), middle-aged (around 40), aged (approximately 60) and long-lived (roughly 88). To avoid experimental bias, donors of different ages were spread randomly across the sequencing lanes. The study analyzed two additional independent replicas of 1 million unique cDNA reads from the same blood draw for two donors, one aged 18 to 29 and one aged 80 or older. General conclusions and limits of the study: Compared with the aged group, the long-lived group had more naive CD4+ T cells, fewer expanded clones and increased TCR diversity, a pattern suggesting age selection. Estimates of total diversity based on one million sequenced T cells were regarded as lower bounds and as underestimates. The percentage of naive T cells measured by flow cytometry correlated strongly with observed TCR beta diversity. Conclusive comparison of naive and antigen-experienced compartments was prevented by the profiling of bulk unsorted PBMCs. Observed TCR beta diversity per million T cells fell roughly linearly with age, and a significant reduction was already apparent by age roughly 40. Donor CMV infection status was unknown, potentially confounding age-related changes in expanded clonotypes.

A remark on this clonotype: There is no known antigen for this receptor. Base qualities are not provided; no much larger clone lies one nucleotide away.

Preparation of the library involved 5' RACE. Sequencing was carried out with an Illumina HiSeq 2500. The second PCR ran for roughly 7 to 11 cycles and used a J-beta primer mix along with a sample-barcoded 5' primer. A template-switch 5' adaptor carrying 12 random nucleotides introduced a unique molecular identifier onto each TCR beta cDNA molecule. Each sample yielded at least 3 million CDR3-containing paired-end reads. First-strand cDNA synthesis was performed from all RNA using the Mint cDNA synthesis kit, with priming by a TRBC-specific oligonucleotide. Following uracil-DNA glycosylase treatment, all cDNA underwent a first 18-cycle PCR with the universal primers M1SS and BC2_uni_R. The authors' analysis ran thus. Normalization of each sample was performed by random selection of 1 million high-quality reads, each carrying a distinct molecular identifier. Reads with shared molecular identifiers were discarded instead of being binned into consensus sequences. CDR3 identification, clonotype clustering and error correction used MiTCR with a Q25 quality threshold and the strictest error-elimination algorithm. A nonparametric unseen species model using Euler transformation provided a lower-bound estimate of total TCR beta diversity. TCRdb applied fastp at Q25 and MiXCR to the public reads, then kept only in-frame beta chains. For every CDR3 protein sequence, its rows merge into one entry that carries the most common genes and DNA. The authors' filters were not applied to this entry. This sample gives around 990,000 distinct CDR3 sequences in total; approximately 38% of them show up just once. Less than 15% of the sample rests with the top ten.

The CDR3 goes from the cysteine to the phenylalanine over 14 residues. This entry keeps only the CDR3 DNA: 42 bases, framed from base 1. In the germline V gene (reference sequence), CDR1 corresponds to DFQATT and CDR2 to SNEGSKA. Relative to germline, V is 3 bases shorter and J is 0 bases shorter, with 11 bases between their ends. The 39 donors, aged 6 to 90 years, were systemically healthy Caucasian individuals from Russia. Approximately 9.7 milliliters of peripheral blood were drawn from each donor into EDTA-treated Vacutainer tubes. Ficoll-Paque density-gradient centrifugation was used to isolate PBMCs, with at least 6 million per sample. Total RNA was extracted from PBMCs with Trizol reagent, with at least 5 micrograms obtained per sample. The percentages of naive CD45RAhigh/CD27high T cells were determined by flow cytometry on a PBMC aliquot from every donor.

This clonotype was sampled from a man younger than 35 in good health. The sequencing sample was made of blood. The chain is made from TRBV20-1 and TRBJ1-1; the D gene cannot be named for sure. This receptor carries the CDR3 CSASRRAMNTEAFF. The DNA sequence is as follows: TGCAGTGCTAGCAGACGGGCCATGAACACTGAAGCTTTCTTT.